A selection of T cell receptor beta chains follows, all from one sample in a study of T cells in Graves' hyperthyroidism and ophthalmopathy. TCRdb independently ran MiXCR on the multiplex PCR reads; one entry per CDR3 protein. The sample records hundreds of thousands of distinct CDR3 sequences, about half being singletons. Sequencing used peripheral blood or thyroid tissue (not recorded which). These receptors came from a woman aged 18-29 years with Graves' hyperthyroidism. Both conserved end residues are part of each CDR3. D genes are given only for firm matches. Clone size is stated in some rows and not others, as once, few, many or a class when expanded.

>NA|TRBV7-8|NA|TRBJ1-5
CASSSGDNSNQPQHF
TGTGCCAGCAGCTCAGGGGACAATAGCAATCAGCCCCAGCATTTT
>NA|TRBV12-3/TRBV12-4|TRBD2|TRBJ2-7
CAGSGREVYEQYF
TGTGCCGGCTCGGGGCGGGAGGTGTACGAGCAGTACTTC
>many|TRBV2|NA|TRBJ1-5
CASSDRFTGQPQHF
TGTGCCAGCAGTGACCGCTTTACGGGGCAGCCCCAGCATTTT
>few|TRBV6-4|NA|TRBJ2-5
CASRATGETQYF
TGTGCCAGCAGAGCGACAGGAGAGACCCAGTACTTC
>NA|TRBV9|NA|TRBJ2-7
CASSLRQVSSYEQYF
TGTGCCAGCAGTTTGCGTCAGGTCTCTTCCTACGAGCAGTACTTC
>once|TRBV7-9|TRBD2|TRBJ2-6
CASSSAGGGNVLTF
TGTGCCAGCAGCAGCGCGGGAGGGGGCAACGTCCTGACTTTC
>NA|TRBV7-9|NA|TRBJ1-2
CASSSGAGSYTF
TGTGCCAGCAGCTCGGGAGCCGGGAGCTACACCTTC
>NA|TRBV12-3/TRBV12-4|NA|TRBJ2-2
CASSFLATNTGELFF
TGTGCCAGCAGTTTCCTAGCGACGAACACCGGGGAGCTGTTTTTT
>few|TRBV7-9|NA|TRBJ1-5
CASSSTVTLRNQPQHF
TGTGCCAGCAGCTCCACAGTAACCCTGCGCAATCAGCCCCAGCATTTT
>once|TRBV2|NA|TRBJ2-7
CASSAEGSLTHF
TGTGCCAGCAGTGCAGAGGGCAGCCTAACCCACTTC
>NA|TRBV6-1|NA|TRBJ1-5
CASSEVIRNTGDQPQHF
TGTGCCAGCAGTGAAGTAATCAGGAACACCGGGGATCAGCCCCAGCATTTT
>NA|TRBV5-1|TRBD1|TRBJ2-7
CASSLPGQLRPYEQYF
TGCGCCAGCAGCTTACCGGGACAGCTCCGTCCCTACGAGCAGTACTTC
>many|TRBV10-3|TRBD2|TRBJ2-7
CAIRDPSGLSYEQYF
TGTGCCATCAGGGACCCTAGCGGGCTTTCCTACGAGCAGTACTTC
>many|TRBV20-1|NA|TRBJ2-5
CSELAGQRETQYF
TGCAGTGAACTCGCAGGGCAAAGAGAGACCCAGTACTTC
>many|TRBV2|NA|TRBJ2-5
CASGVTRETQYF
TGTGCCAGCGGGGTGACTAGGGAGACCCAGTACTTC
>NA|TRBV4-1|NA|TRBJ2-5
CASSQANQYF
TGCGCCAGCAGCCAAGCGAACCAGTACTTC
>NA|TRBV15|NA|TRBJ1-1
CARSTANTEAFF
TGTGCTAGATCGACAGCGAACACTGAAGCTTTCTTT
>many|TRBV29-1|TRBD1|TRBJ1-3
CSVTRGVGGNTIYF
TGCAGCGTTACCAGGGGGGTCGGCGGAAACACCATATATTTT
>few|TRBV6-5|NA|TRBJ1-1
CASSYTGAAAEAFF
TGTGCCAGCAGTTACACCGGGGCCGCGGCTGAAGCTTTCTTT
>few|TRBV2|TRBD1|TRBJ1-1
CASSPWTGGGTEAFF
TGTGCCAGCAGCCCTTGGACAGGCGGCGGCACTGAAGCTTTCTTT
>few|TRBV7-9|NA|TRBJ1-1
CASRGDRTNTEAFF
TGTGCCAGCAGGGGTGACAGGACGAACACTGAAGCTTTCTTT
>few|TRBV14|NA|TRBJ1-3
CASSQGGTGNTIYF
TGTGCCAGCAGCCAAGGTGGTACTGGAAACACCATATATTTT
>NA|TRBV2|TRBD1|TRBJ1-6
CASSGQGANSPLHF
TGTGCCAGCAGTGGACAGGGGGCTAATTCACCCCTCCACTTT
>NA|TRBV7-2|NA|TRBJ1-5
CASITSNQPQHF
TGTGCCAGCATTACCTCCAATCAGCCCCAGCATTTT
>NA|TRBV5-1|NA|TRBJ2-7
CASSPLSRGDEQYF
TGCGCCAGCAGCCCCCTCTCTAGAGGGGACGAGCAGTACTTC
>NA|TRBV20-1|NA|TRBJ1-1
CSARDTRAATEAFF
TGCAGTGCTAGAGATACGAGGGCCGCAACTGAAGCTTTCTTT
>once|TRBV7-8|NA|TRBJ1-1
CASSVDGAGNTEAFF
TGTGCCAGCAGCGTTGACGGGGCGGGGAACACTGAAGCTTTCTTT
>NA|TRBV11-2|NA|TRBJ2-7
CASSFKRSRHIYEQYF
TGTGCCAGCAGCTTTAAGCGGTCCCGGCATATCTACGAGCAGTACTTC
>many|TRBV2|NA|TRBJ1-6
CASSGDSGPLHF
TGTGCCAGCAGCGGGGACTCTGGGCCCCTCCACTTT
>few|TRBV9|NA|TRBJ1-1
CASSLRGENTEAFF
TGTGCCAGCAGCTTAAGGGGGGAGAACACTGAAGCTTTCTTT
>many|TRBV29-1|NA|TRBJ2-2
CSGRAGHANTGELFF
TGCAGCGGCCGGGCGGGACACGCGAACACCGGGGAGCTGTTTTTT
>once|TRBV25-1|NA|TRBJ1-6
CASSHGVQNSPLHF
TGTGCCAGCAGCCACGGGGTTCAGAATTCACCCCTCCACTTT
>NA|TRBV2|NA|TRBJ1-4
CASTQGPSGKLFF
TGTGCCAGCACCCAAGGGCCATCGGGGAAACTGTTTTTT
>NA|TRBV6-4|NA|TRBJ2-7
CASSSAGYNTYEQYF
TGTGCCAGCAGCTCCGCCGGGTATAATACCTACGAGCAGTACTTC
>NA|TRBV29-1|NA|TRBJ1-5
CSLVAGGQPQHF
TGCAGCTTGGTGGCGGGGGGTCAGCCCCAGCATTTT
>NA|TRBV10-3|NA|TRBJ1-2
CAISGTVGTYGYTF
TGTGCCATCAGTGGAACGGTCGGGACCTATGGCTACACCTTC
>many|TRBV2|NA|TRBJ1-2
CASRLDRNYGYTF
TGTGCCAGCAGACTAGACAGGAACTATGGCTACACCTTC
>many|TRBV2|NA|TRBJ1-1
CASSPHQKDTEAFF
TGTGCCAGCAGTCCGCATCAGAAGGACACTGAAGCTTTCTTT
>many|TRBV10-3|NA|TRBJ1-5
CAIKGRNSNQPQHF
TGTGCCATCAAAGGTCGAAATAGCAATCAGCCCCAGCATTTT
>NA|TRBV7-8|NA|TRBJ1-1
CASSQGDRRNTEAFF
TGTGCCAGCAGCCAAGGCGACAGGCGTAACACTGAAGCTTTCTTT
>NA|TRBV4-3|NA|TRBJ1-3
CASSQDWTPGNTIYF
TGCGCCAGCAGCCAAGATTGGACACCTGGAAACACCATATATTTT
>many|TRBV10-3|NA|TRBJ1-1
CAISESQGMMNTEAFF
TGTGCCATCAGTGAGTCACAGGGAATGATGAACACTGAAGCTTTCTTT
>NA|TRBV9|TRBD2|TRBJ2-7
CAWRGTSGRVGEQYF
TGTGCCTGGAGAGGAACAAGCGGGAGGGTGGGCGAGCAGTACTTC
>NA|TRBV29-1|TRBD1|TRBJ1-1
CSSLETGLNTEAFF
TGCAGCTCTCTCGAGACAGGGCTGAACACTGAAGCTTTCTTT
>NA|TRBV20-1|NA|TRBJ1-2
CSARGWQTYGYTF
TGCAGTGCTAGAGGTTGGCAGACCTATGGCTACACCTTC
>NA|TRBV7-2|TRBD2|TRBJ2-1
CASSISGSEQFF
TGTGCCAGCAGCATTAGCGGGAGTGAGCAGTTCTTC
>NA|TRBV7-2|NA|TRBJ1-1
CATRMGSTEAFF
TGTGCCACCCGTATGGGCTCCACTGAAGCTTTCTTT
>NA|TRBV7-2|TRBD1|TRBJ1-5
CASSQEPPRQGANQPQHF
TGCGCCAGCAGCCAAGAGCCCCCTCGACAGGGGGCAAATCAGCCCCAGCATTTT